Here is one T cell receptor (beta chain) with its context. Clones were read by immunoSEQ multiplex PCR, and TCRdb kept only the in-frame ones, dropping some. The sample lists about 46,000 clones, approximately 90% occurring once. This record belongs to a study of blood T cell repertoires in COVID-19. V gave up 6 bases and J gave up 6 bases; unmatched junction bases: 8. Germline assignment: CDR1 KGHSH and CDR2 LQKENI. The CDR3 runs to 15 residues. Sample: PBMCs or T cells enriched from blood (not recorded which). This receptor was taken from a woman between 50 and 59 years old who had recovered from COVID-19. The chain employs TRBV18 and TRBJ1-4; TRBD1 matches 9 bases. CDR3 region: CASSANRGLDEKLFF. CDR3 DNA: TGTGCCAGCTCGGCTAACAGGGGGCTCGATGAAAAACTGTTTTTT.